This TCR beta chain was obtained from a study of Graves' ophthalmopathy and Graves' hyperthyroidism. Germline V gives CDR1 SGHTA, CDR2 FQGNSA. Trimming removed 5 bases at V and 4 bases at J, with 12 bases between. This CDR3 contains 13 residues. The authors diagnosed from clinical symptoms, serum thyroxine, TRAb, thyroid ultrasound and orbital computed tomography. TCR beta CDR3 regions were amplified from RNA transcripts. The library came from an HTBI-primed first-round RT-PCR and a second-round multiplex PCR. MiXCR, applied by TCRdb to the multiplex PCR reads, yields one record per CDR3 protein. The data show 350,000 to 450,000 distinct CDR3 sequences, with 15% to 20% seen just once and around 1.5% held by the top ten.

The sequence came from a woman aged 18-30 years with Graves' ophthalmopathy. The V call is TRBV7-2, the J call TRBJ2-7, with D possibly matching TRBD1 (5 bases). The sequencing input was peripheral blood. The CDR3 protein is CASSLMDTYEQYF. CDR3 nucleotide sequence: TGTGCCAGCAGCCTCATGGACACTTACGAGCAGTACTTC. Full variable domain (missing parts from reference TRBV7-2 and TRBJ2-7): GAGVSQSPSNKVTEKGKDVELRCDPISGHTALYWYRQSLGQGLEFLIYFQGNSAPDKSGLPSDRFSAERTGGSVSTLTIQRTQQEDSAVYLCASSLMDTYEQYFGPGTRLTVT.